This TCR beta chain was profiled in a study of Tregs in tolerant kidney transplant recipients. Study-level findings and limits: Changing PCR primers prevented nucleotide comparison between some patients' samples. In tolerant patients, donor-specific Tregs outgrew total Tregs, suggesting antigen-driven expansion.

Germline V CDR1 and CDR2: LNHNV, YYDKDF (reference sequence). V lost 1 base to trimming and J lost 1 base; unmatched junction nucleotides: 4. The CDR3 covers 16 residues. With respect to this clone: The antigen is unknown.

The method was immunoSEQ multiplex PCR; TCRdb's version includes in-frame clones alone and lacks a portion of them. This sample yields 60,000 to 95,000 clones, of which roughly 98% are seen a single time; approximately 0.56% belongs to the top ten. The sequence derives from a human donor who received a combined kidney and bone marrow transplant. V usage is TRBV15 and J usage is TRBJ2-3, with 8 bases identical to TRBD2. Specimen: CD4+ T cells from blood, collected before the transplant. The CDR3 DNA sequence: TGTGCCACCAGCAGAGCCGGGAGGGGGGGCACAGATACGCAGTATTTT. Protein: CATSRAGRGGTDTQYF.